The clone carrying this T cell receptor (beta chain) was observed at least ten times. Its target is unknown. The length of the CDR3 is 15 residues. Germline V gene sequence: CDR1 LNHNV, CDR2 YYDKDF (reference sequence). Deletions cut 1 base from V and 6 bases from J, with 13 bases between. These data are taken from a study of identical twins. Notes on the study in general: The authors drew conclusions from cross-sectional statistical analysis rather than following the same donors.

TCRdb fed the 5' RACE reads into MiXCR, producing one record per CDR3 protein. The sample holds about 220,000 distinct CDR3 sequences; around 6.5% are singletons and the top ten take 13% to 15%. These data were also reused for a study on T cells expressing NK-cell markers. From that paper: In sorted CD3+CD56+NKG2C+, CD3+CD56+NKG2C- and CD3+CD56-NKG2C+ T cells, TCR beta repertoires were obtained. In a handful of donors, these clonotypes also led the CD3+CD56-NKG2C+ fraction. Specificity for HCMV among expanded NKG2C+ T cell clones was not established.

The chain links TRBV15 to TRBJ2-1; possible D gene TRBD2, 6 bases. The sample consisted of CD8+ T cells sorted from blood. The sequence was collected from a woman in her late teens or twenties in good health. CDR3: CATSRGGDWFNEQFF. For the CDR3, the DNA is TGTGCCACCAGCAGAGGTGGGGACTGGTTCAATGAGCAGTTCTTC.